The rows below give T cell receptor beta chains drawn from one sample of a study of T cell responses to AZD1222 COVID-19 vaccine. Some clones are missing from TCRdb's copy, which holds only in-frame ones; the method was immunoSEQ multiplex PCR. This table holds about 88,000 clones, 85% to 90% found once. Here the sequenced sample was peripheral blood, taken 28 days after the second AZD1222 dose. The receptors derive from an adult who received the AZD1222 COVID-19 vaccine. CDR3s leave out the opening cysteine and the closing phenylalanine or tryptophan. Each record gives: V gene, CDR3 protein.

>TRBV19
ASSLGVAGGQKTQY
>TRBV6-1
ASSEALLQPQH
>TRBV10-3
AISEVWGGGNQPQH
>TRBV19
ASSIEEGQPQH
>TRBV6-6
ASIQLNTEAF
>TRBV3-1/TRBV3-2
ASSQVTGVGETQY
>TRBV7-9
ASSLAGGVNTEAF
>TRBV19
ATTDRGLGNEQF
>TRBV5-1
ASSLWGTDTQY
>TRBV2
ASRREANEQF
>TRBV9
ASSPSGLNSYNEQF
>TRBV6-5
ASHPRGGRRETQY
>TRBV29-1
SVPGQGSYEQY
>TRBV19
ASNQRGTTGELF
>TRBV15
ATSEGQGYGYT
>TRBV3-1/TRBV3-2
ASNRRLAGGASGANVLT
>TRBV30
AWTTGTGGEQY
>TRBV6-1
ASSEAPGTQIQPQH
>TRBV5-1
ASSQAVGNSPLH
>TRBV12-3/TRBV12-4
ASSLVSSGELF
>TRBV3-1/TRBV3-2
ASSRWENTEAF
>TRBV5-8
ASSFGGAPG
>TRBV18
ASSIAGENNEQF
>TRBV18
ASSPGAGELF
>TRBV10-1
ASNNMSGAPYNEQF